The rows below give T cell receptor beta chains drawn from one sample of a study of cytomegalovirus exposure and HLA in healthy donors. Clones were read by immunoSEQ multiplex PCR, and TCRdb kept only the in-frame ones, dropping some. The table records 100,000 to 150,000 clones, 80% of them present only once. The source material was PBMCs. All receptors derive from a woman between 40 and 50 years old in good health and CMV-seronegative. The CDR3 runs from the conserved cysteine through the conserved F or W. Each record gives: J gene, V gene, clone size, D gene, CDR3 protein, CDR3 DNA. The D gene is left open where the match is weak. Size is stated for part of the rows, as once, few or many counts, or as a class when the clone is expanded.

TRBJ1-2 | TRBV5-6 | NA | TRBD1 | CASSFPEAGGYGYTF | TGTGCCAGCAGCTTTCCCGAAGCAGGGGGCTATGGCTACACCTTC
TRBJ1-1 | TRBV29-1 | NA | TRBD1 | CSVEAGGGTEAFF | TGCAGCGTTGAGGCAGGGGGAGGAACTGAAGCTTTCTTT
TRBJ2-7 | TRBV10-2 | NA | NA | CASTKDSFSTHEQYF | TGCGCCAGCACCAAAGACTCCTTCTCTACCCACGAGCAGTACTTC
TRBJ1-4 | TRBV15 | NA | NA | CATSRERRKSNEKLFF | TGTGCCACCAGCAGAGAACGGAGGAAAAGTAATGAAAAACTGTTTTTT
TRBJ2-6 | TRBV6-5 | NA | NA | CASRGAGANVLTF | TGTGCCAGCAGGGGGGCGGGGGCCAACGTCCTGACTTTC
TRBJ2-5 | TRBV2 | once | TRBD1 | CASSRTGQETQYF | TGTGCCAGCAGCAGGACAGGCCAAGAGACCCAGTACTTC
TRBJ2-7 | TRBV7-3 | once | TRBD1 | CASSWNRDRGPYEQYF | TGTGCCAGCAGCTGGAACCGGGACAGGGGTCCCTACGAGCAGTACTTC
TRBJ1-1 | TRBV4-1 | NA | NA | CASSPYLAGTEAFF | TGCGCCAGCAGCCCCTACCTGGCAGGCACTGAAGCTTTCTTT
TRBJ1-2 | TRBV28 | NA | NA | CASFLGQGLNGYTF | TGTGCCAGCTTCTTAGGGCAGGGATTAAATGGCTACACCTTC
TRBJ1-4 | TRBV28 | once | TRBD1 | CASSSPGTGSEKLFF | TGTGCCAGCAGTAGCCCCGGGACAGGGTCCGAAAAACTGTTTTTT
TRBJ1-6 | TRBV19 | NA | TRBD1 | CASSIGTGVNSPLHF | TGTGCCAGTAGTATAGGGACAGGGGTCAATTCACCCCTCCACTTT
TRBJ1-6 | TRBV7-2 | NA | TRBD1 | CASSFRDRGLRSYNSPLHF | TGTGCCAGCAGTTTCCGGGACAGGGGACTCCGCTCCTATAATTCACCCCTCCACTTT
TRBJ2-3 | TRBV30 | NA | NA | CAWSVFQGNILWGAATDTQYF | TGTGCCTGGAGTGTATTTCAGGGCAATATTCTTTGGGGCGCGGCCACAGATACGCAGTATTTT
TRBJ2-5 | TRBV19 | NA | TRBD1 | CASSSRQGTVSETQYF | TGTGCCAGTAGTAGCAGACAGGGAACTGTGTCGGAGACCCAGTACTTC
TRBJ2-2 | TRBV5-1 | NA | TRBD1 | CASSLAGTGRWTGELFF | TGCGCCAGCAGCTTGGCCGGGACAGGGCGATGGACCGGGGAGCTGTTTTTT